This T cell receptor (beta chain) emerged from a study of graft-versus-host responses after intestinal transplantation. Study information: Following induction with anti-thymocyte globulin, all recipients were given tacrolimus and steroids for three to four years. Study findings and constraints: Detection of GvH clones occurred in recipient marrow, and some had their first appearance in ileum or blood.

The data were produced by immunoSEQ multiplex PCR, yet TCRdb's version contains in-frame clones alone and is incomplete. The data show roughly 70,000 clones, with approximately 92% seen just once and approximately 6.3% held by the top ten. Remarks on this clone: What it binds is not known.

Germline CDR1 and CDR2: LNHNV and YYDKDF (reference sequence). The length of the CDR3 is 14 residues. V lost 5 bases and J 1 base, leaving 11 bases between the germline ends. The source of this sequence is a human patient who received an intestinal transplant, so some T cells may come from the graft donor. This sample comprised bone marrow, obtained roughly 110 weeks after intestinal transplantation. V gene TRBV15 combines with J gene TRBJ2-5; tentative D call: TRBD1 (5 bases). The CDR3 region has the DNA TGTGCCACCAGCCTTTACAGGTTCCAAGAGACCCAGTACTTC. Translating it yields CATSLYRFQETQYF. Full variable domain (rest looked up from reference TRBV15 and TRBJ2-5): DAMVIQNPRYQVTQFGKPVTLSCSQTLNHNVMYWYQQKSSQAPKLLFHYYDKDFNNEADTPDNFQSRRPNTSFCFLDIRSPGLGDTAMYLCATSLYRFQETQYFGPGTRLLVL.